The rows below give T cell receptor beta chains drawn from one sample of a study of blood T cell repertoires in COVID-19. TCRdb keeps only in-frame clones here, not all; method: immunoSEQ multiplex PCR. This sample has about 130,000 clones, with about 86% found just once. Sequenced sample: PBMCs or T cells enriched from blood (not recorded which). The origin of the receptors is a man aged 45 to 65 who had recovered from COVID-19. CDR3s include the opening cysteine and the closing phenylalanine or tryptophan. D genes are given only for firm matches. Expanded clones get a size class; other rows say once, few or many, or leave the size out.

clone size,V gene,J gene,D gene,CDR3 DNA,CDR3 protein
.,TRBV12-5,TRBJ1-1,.,TGTGCTAGTGGTTTGGTATTACAGGGTTCAGCTGAAGCTTTCTTT,CASGLVLQGSAEAFF
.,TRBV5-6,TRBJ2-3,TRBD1,TGTGCCAGCAGCAAACTGACGGGACAGGGGACCACAGATACGCAGTATTTT,CASSKLTGQGTTDTQYF
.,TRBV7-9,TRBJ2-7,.,TGTGCCAGCAGCTCCAAGGGGGGGGACTTC,CASSSKGGDF
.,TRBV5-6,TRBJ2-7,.,TGTGCCAGCAGCCGTTTTAGTGGCTACGAGCAGTACTTC,CASSRFSGYEQYF
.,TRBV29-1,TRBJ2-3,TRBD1,TGCAGCGTTTTAACAGGGGGAATTCAGTATTTT,CSVLTGGIQYF
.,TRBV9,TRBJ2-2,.,TGTGCCAGCAGCGTAACGGCAGGGCGACGGGCCGGGGAGCTGTTTTTT,CASSVTAGRRAGELFF
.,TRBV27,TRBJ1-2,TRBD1,TGTGCCAGCAGTTTATCCCCGGGACAGGGCTCCTATGGCTACACCTTC,CASSLSPGQGSYGYTF
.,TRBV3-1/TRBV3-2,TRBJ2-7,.,TGTGCCAGCAGCCCCCGACGACTGAACTTC,CASSPRRLNF
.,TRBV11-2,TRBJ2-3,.,TGTGCCAGCAGCTTAGCCATTTGGGGGCGCGGGACAGATACGCAGTATTTT,CASSLAIWGRGTDTQYF
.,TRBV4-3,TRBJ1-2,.,TGCGCCAGCAGCCAATCGGTGAGCCGGGGTGGCTACACCTTC,CASSQSVSRGGYTF
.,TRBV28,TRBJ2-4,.,TGTGCCAGCAGTTCCGGGTCCTCAAACATTCAGTACTTC,CASSSGSSNIQYF
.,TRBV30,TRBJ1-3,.,TGTGCCTGGAGTGCCCGGGAATCGGCAAACACCATATATTTT,CAWSARESANTIYF
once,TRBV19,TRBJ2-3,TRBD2,TGTGCCAGTTGTCGCGTAGCGGGGAGCACAGATACGCAGTATTTT,CASCRVAGSTDTQYF
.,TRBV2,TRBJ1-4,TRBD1,TGTGCCACCTCGAGACAGGGAACTAATGAAAAACTGTTTTTT,CATSRQGTNEKLFF
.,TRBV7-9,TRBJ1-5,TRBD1,TGTGCCAGCAGCCCCACAGGGGATCATCAGCCCCAGCATTTT,CASSPTGDHQPQHF
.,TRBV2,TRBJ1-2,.,TGTGCCAGCAGTGAGGGGCAACCCGGGGGCTACACCTTC,CASSEGQPGGYTF
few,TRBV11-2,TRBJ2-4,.,TGTGCCAGCAGCCCGCCGCGGAGGGGAGGAGGCAACATTCAGTACTTC,CASSPPRRGGGNIQYF
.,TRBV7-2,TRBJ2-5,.,TGTGCCAGCAGCTTCCTCCCTCAGGGGGGTGGGGAGACCCAGTACTTC,CASSFLPQGGGETQYF
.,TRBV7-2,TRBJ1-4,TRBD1,TGTGCCAGCAGCCCTAGGACAGGGGGCCGCGAAAAACTGTTTTTT,CASSPRTGGREKLFF
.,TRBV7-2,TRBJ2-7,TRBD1,TGTGCCAGCAGCCCCCGGGACAGGGCGACATACGAGCAGTACTTC,CASSPRDRATYEQYF